The 26 T cell receptor beta chains in this list originate from one sample, sequenced in a study of metastatic and nonmetastatic thyroid tumors. Patients were all untreated before their thyroid surgery. TCRdb re-called the PCR reads via MiXCR. The repertoire holds about 92,000 clones, with more than 13% as singletons. Sequencing used blood. The receptors shown here come from a female donor with papillary thyroid cancer or a benign thyroid nodule (not recorded which). Some clones in this sample may be carry-over from other donors' samples.

This clone was seen repeatedly, ten times or more. The rearrangement links TRBV20-1 to TRBJ1-2; D call uncertain. Trimming cost V 0 bases and J 4 bases, with 6 bases left between them. CDR1 is DFQATT, CDR2 SNEGSKA, per germline (reference sequence). The CDR3 length is 12 residues. This CDR3 reads CSARDSGYGYTF. The CDR3 DNA is TGCAGTGCTAGAGACTCTGGCTATGGCTACACCTTC.

This clone was recorded many times. V gene TRBV7-2 combines with J gene TRBJ2-1, with 8 bases fitting TRBD2. The germline V gene encodes CDR1 SGHTA and CDR2 FQGNSA. This CDR3 spans 18 amino acids. Trimming at V came to 4 bases and at J to 0 bases, leaving 11 bases not matched to a gene. The CDR3 region is CASSSNGREASSYNEQFF. The DNA of the CDR3 is TGTGCCAGCAGCTCTAACGGGCGGGAGGCCAGCTCCTACAATGAGCAGTTCTTC.

This clone was counted many times. V usage is TRBV6-5 and J usage is TRBJ1-4, with no clear D. This CDR3 spans 16 amino acids. Looked up from germline, CDR1 is MNHEY and CDR2 is SVGAGI. V lost 2 bases to trimming and J lost 0 bases, with 10 bases between them. For the CDR3, the DNA is TGTGCCAGCAGTTACGGGCCCGACCCAACTAATGAAAAACTGTTTTTT. Translated, it gives CASSYGPDPTNEKLFF.

Comment on this clone: A read error may produce the germline difference seen at one junction end. This chain uses TRBV6-1 with TRBJ1-5, with D unclear. This CDR3 region has 15 residues. CDR1 is MNHNS, CDR2 SASEGT, per germline. In DNA form, the CDR3 reads TGTGCTAGCAGCATGGAGGCCTTGAGAAATCAGCCCCAGCATTTT. Amino acid sequence: CASSMEALRNQPQHF.

This rearrangement joins TRBV5-1 to TRBJ2-7; D is unclear. Germline CDR1 and CDR2: SGHRS and YFSETQ. CDR3 length equals 15 residues. With 0 bases removed from V and 2 bases from J, the gap between germline ends came to 12 bases. The CDR3 spells CASSLASNSTYEQYF. DNA for the CDR3: TGCGCCAGCAGCTTGGCGTCAAATTCTACCTACGAGCAGTACTTC.

The chain is built from TRBV27 and TRBJ2-3, with D unresolved. CDR3 length equals 13 residues. The germline V and J ends were trimmed by 5 bases and 5 bases, with 11 bases remaining between them. In germline, CDR1 is MNHEY, CDR2 SMNVEV (reference sequence). In DNA, the CDR3 is TGTGCCAGCAGTAGGGCGAATCAAGATACGCAGTATTTT. This sequence encodes CASSRANQDTQYF.

In regard to this clone: This may arise from a read error, as a much more abundant clone is one base away. This chain connects TRBV4-2 to TRBJ2-4; 9 bases are a match to TRBD1. Germline values: CDR1 LGHNA, CDR2 YNFKEQ. There are 19 residues in the CDR3. With V trimmed by 7 bases and J by 0 bases, 16 bases remained unmatched. CDR3 nucleotide sequence: TGTGCCAGCATCTCAAGCCACCGGGACAGGGTAATAGCCAAAAACATTCAGTACTTC. Its protein is CASISSHRDRVIAKNIQYF.

This clone was counted many times. The V call is TRBV7-9, the J call TRBJ2-7; 8 nucleotides match TRBD1. Germline values: CDR1 SEHNR, CDR2 FQNEAQ (reference sequence). The CDR3 is 13 amino acids. J lost 4 bases, V lost 1 base, and 0 bases had no gene match. The CDR3 region is CASSLDRGYEQYF. In nucleotides, the CDR3 is TGTGCCAGCAGCTTAGACAGGGGGTACGAGCAGTACTTC. Filled out from reference TRBV7-9 and TRBJ2-7, the complete variable domain reads DTGVSQNPRHKITKRGQNVTFRCDPISEHNRLYWYRQTLGQGPEFLTYFQNEAQLEKSRLLSDRFSAERPKGSFSTLEIQRTEQGDSAMYLCASSLDRGYEQYFGPGTRLTVT.

This clone was seen ten or more times. The V gene is TRBV5-4, the J gene TRBJ2-7, with 13 bases fitting TRBD2. The V gene's germline CDR1 is SGHNT and CDR2 YYREEE (reference sequence). The CDR3 sequence is 17 residues long. The trim removed 0 bases at V and 2 bases at J, leaving 5 bases unmatched. The CDR3 bases are TGTGCCAGCAGCTTGGGACTAGCGGGGGGATCTACCTACGAGCAGTACTTC. Its protein product is CASSLGLAGGSTYEQYF.

The chain links TRBV7-2 to TRBJ1-2; D gene unclear. Germline CDR1 and CDR2: SGHTA and FQGNSA. V lost 4 bases and J 2 bases, leaving 11 bases between the germline ends. This CDR3 spans 14 amino acids. CDR3 in amino acids: CASSSSTTNYGYTF. The CDR3 nucleotides are TGTGCCAGCAGCTCTTCGACAACGAACTATGGCTACACCTTC.

Comments on this clone: A clone one base away is much larger, so this may be a read error. The chain joins TRBV4-2 to TRBJ2-7; D ambiguous. V gave up 4 bases and J gave up 0 bases, with 16 bases separating them. The V gene's germline CDR1 is LGHNA and CDR2 YNFKEQ. This CDR3 has 16 amino acids. The CDR3 DNA sequence: TGTGCCAGCAGCCGCCCGCGGCGGCAGAGCTCCTACGAGCAGTACTTC. Amino acid sequence: CASSRPRRQSSYEQYF.

As concerns this clone: Given a much more abundant clone one base away, this may be a read error. The chain combines TRBV14 with TRBJ1-1; possibly TRBD1 for D (6 bases). This CDR3 is built from 14 residues. Germline assignment: CDR1 SGHDN and CDR2 FVKESK. The V and J ends lost 2 bases and 4 bases respectively, with 11 bases between them. CDR3 sequence (DNA): TGTGCCAGCAGCCAATTAAGGGGGGGCACTGAAGCTTTCTTT. Translation gives CASSQLRGGTEAFF.

This clone appeared a few times. A much larger clone lies one base from this, so it may be a read error. Other DNA sequences in this specimen translate into the identical CDR3. This chain joins TRBV5-1 and TRBJ1-1; a possible D gene is TRBD1 (6 bases). CDR1 is SGHRS and CDR2 is YFSETQ in the germline V gene. The CDR3 is 12 amino acids. The V end lost 4 bases, the J end lost 4 bases, and 8 bases lay between the germline ends. In DNA, the CDR3 is TGCGCCAGCAGCAGGGGGTCCACTGAAGCTTTCTTT. Translating it yields CASSRGSTEAFF. The full variable domain, rest sourced from reference TRBV5-1 and TRBJ1-1, is KAGVTQTPRYLIKTRGQQVTLSCSPISGHRSVSWYQQTPGQGLQFLFEYFSETQRNKGNFPGRFSGRQFSNSRSEMNVSTLELGDSALYLCASSRGSTEAFFGQGTRLTVV.

This clone was found a few times. The chain combines TRBV10-3 with TRBJ1-6; D not certain. V was cut by 8 bases and J by 8 bases, with 13 bases left in between. Germline CDR1 ENHRY, CDR2 SYGVKD. CDR3 length: 13 residues. The CDR3 nucleotides are TGTGCCATCCGGCCCGCCGCGGATTCACCCCTCCACTTT. Translated, it gives CAIRPAADSPLHF.

This clone was seen at least ten times. The chain couples TRBV6-5 to TRBJ2-7, with 8 bases aligning to TRBD1. Looked up from germline, CDR1 is MNHEY and CDR2 is SVGAGI. The CDR3 covers 15 residues. Trimming cost V 2 bases and J 5 bases; bases outside gene matches: 8. The CDR3 loop reads CASSYGVGQGNEQYF. Written as DNA, the CDR3 is TGTGCCAGCAGTTACGGTGTTGGACAGGGTAACGAGCAGTACTTC.

As for this clone: As the CDR3 is not closed by the conserved phenylalanine or tryptophan, this likely results from a read error. The chain employs TRBV7-3 and TRBJ2-1; D ambiguous. CDR1 and CDR2 from the germline V gene are SGHTA and FQGTGA. The ends were cut back, 5 bases at V and 6 bases at J, with 14 bases in the middle. The CDR3 has 14 residues. This CDR3 is CASSRGPEFNEQFL. DNA for the CDR3: TGTGCCAGCAGCCGCGGACCGGAATTCAATGAGCAGTTCCTC.

Ten or more counts support this clone. Within the sample, other DNA sequences also encode this same CDR3. The chain is built from TRBV28 and TRBJ1-2, with D possibly TRBD1 on 6 matching bases. V was cut by 4 bases and J by 3 bases, with 15 bases left in between. CDR3 length: 15 amino acids. The germline V gene encodes CDR1 MDHEN and CDR2 SYDVKM. In nucleotides, the CDR3 is TGTGCCAGCAGTTCGCCCCGGGGGCGGGACTATGGCTACACCTTC. Its protein is CASSSPRGRDYGYTF.

This clone was seen many times. V and J are TRBV27 and TRBJ1-4; D perhaps matches TRBD1 (5 bases). Germline values: CDR1 MNHEY, CDR2 SMNVEV (reference sequence). The CDR3 contains 15 residues. V was trimmed by 2 bases and J by 7 bases, leaving 14 bases between them. CDR3 in amino acids: CASSLSRRGVEKLFF. The CDR3 DNA follows: TGTGCCAGCAGTTTAAGCCGCCGGGGGGTTGAAAAACTGTTTTTT.

This clone was observed many times. The chain employs TRBV28 and TRBJ2-5, with D perhaps TRBD1 (7 bases). CDR1 and CDR2 from the germline V gene are MDHEN and SYDVKM. This CDR3 contains 14 residues. Trimming took 6 bases from V and 2 from J, leaving 13 bases between them. CDR3 region: CASSMTGRQETQYF. The CDR3 bases are TGTGCCAGCAGCATGACAGGGAGGCAAGAGACCCAGTACTTC.

Ten or more counts support this clone. The identical CDR3 is also encoded by other nucleotide sequences in the sample. The chain carries TRBV4-1 and TRBJ2-7; D is undetermined. Germline lookup yields CDR1 MGHRA and CDR2 YSYEKL. The CDR3 runs 14 residues. Trimming took 8 bases from V and 5 from J, leaving 19 bases between them. The CDR3 bases are TGCGCCAGCCACCTAACCGGGCTAAAGAACGAGCAGTACTTC. It yields the protein CASHLTGLKNEQYF.

This clone appeared many times. This chain links TRBV4-2 with TRBJ2-1; unclear D gene. Germline V lookup: CDR1 LGHNA, CDR2 YNFKEQ. CDR3 length: 11 amino acids. The V gene lost 1 base and the J gene lost 8 bases, with 3 bases spanning the gap. The CDR3 is CASSQGDEQFF. In nucleotides, the CDR3 is TGTGCCAGCAGCCAAGGGGATGAGCAGTTCTTC.

V and J are TRBV6-1 and TRBJ1-6; 11 nucleotides align to TRBD1. Per germline, CDR1 MNHNS and CDR2 SASEGT. V lost 0 bases and J lost 10; bases outside the gene matches: 2. This CDR3 spans 15 amino acids. CDR3 in amino acids: CASSEAGQGESPLHF. CDR3 nucleotide sequence: TGTGCCAGCAGTGAAGCGGGACAGGGGGAATCACCCCTCCACTTT.

Regarding this clone: Other DNA variants within this sample encode the same CDR3. This sequence joins TRBV2 and TRBJ1-6, with 10 nucleotides matching TRBD1. From germline, CDR1 is SNHLY and CDR2 FYNNEI. The junction had 8 bases not matched to a gene; V was cut back by 6 bases and J by 6 bases. The CDR3 length is 16 residues. The DNA of the CDR3 is TGTGCCAGCAGCATACTAAGGGACAGGGGTAATTCACCCCTCCACTTT. It encodes CASSILRDRGNSPLHF.

This clone came up many times. This chain links TRBV4-1 with TRBJ2-2, with a weak D call TRBD2 (6 bases). Germline assignment: CDR1 MGHRA and CDR2 YSYEKL. CDR3 length: 12 residues. Trimming removed 5 bases from V and 5 bases from J, with 6 bases in between. DNA of the CDR3: TGCGCCAGCAGCGGGGGGACCGGGGAGCTGTTTTTT. It encodes CASSGGTGELFF.

This clone appeared many times. V usage is TRBV27 and J usage is TRBJ2-4; TRBD2 is a possible D gene (5 bases). CDR3 length: 18 residues. Trimming took 3 bases from V and 0 from J, leaving 18 bases between them. Per germline, CDR1 MNHEY and CDR2 SMNVEV (reference sequence). The CDR3 spells CASSFEAPRSGAKNIQYF. Here the CDR3 DNA reads TGTGCCAGCAGTTTTGAGGCGCCTCGAAGCGGAGCCAAAAACATTCAGTACTTC.

The sample holds many counts of this clone. The rearrangement joins TRBV6-1 to TRBJ2-5; D is unclear. CDR1 is MNHNS and CDR2 is SASEGT in the germline V gene. The CDR3 length is 12 residues. Between the trimmed V and J ends, which lost 4 bases and 0 bases, there was a span of 3 bases. Here the CDR3 reads CASSGYQETQYF. The CDR3 DNA reads TGTGCCAGCAGTGGCTACCAAGAGACCCAGTACTTC.